This entry features one TCR beta chain sequence. The antigen is not known. This sample was taken from a study of CD8 T cells in ankylosing spondylitis. Germline CDR1 SGHRS, CDR2 YFSETQ. This CDR3 spans 19 amino acids. V lost 0 bases and J lost 2; bases outside the gene matches: 13. Quantitative 5'-RACE with molecular barcodes generated TCR beta libraries. Using its own MiXCR run on the 5' RACE reads, TCRdb lists one record per CDR3 protein. The data contain a few hundred thousand distinct CDR3 sequences, more than 20% of them seen just once; the ten biggest clones take up about 15%. Findings and caveats of the study: Blood of patients with ankylosing spondylitis appeared to be characterized by a TCR beta motif of fewer than 10 highly homologous variants.

This TCR was recovered from a male donor with ankylosing spondylitis. Sequencing input: blood, either unsorted or a sorted T cell fraction (not recorded which). The chain links TRBV5-1 to TRBJ2-3, with TRBD2 identical over 9 bases. CDR3 amino acids: CASSLVGAGGLKYTDTQYF. Here the CDR3 DNA reads TGCGCCAGCAGCTTGGTGGGAGCGGGAGGCCTGAAATACACAGATACGCAGTATTTT.